The entry below gives a single T cell receptor beta chain sequence along with its context. This specimen belongs to a study of OX40 agonist ivuxolimab in advanced cancers. At the level of the study: Every patient in dose escalation had hepatocellular carcinoma, melanoma, renal cell or head and neck cancer. The group had a mean age of around 64 years, ranged from 23 to 79, and was just under 85% male. Checkpoint inhibitors had been given previously to roughly 40% of patients. Of the patients, three showed partial responses, one with hepatocellular carcinoma and two with cutaneous melanoma.

Repertoires were generated with immunoSEQ multiplex PCR, while TCRdb's copy carries only in-frame clones and drops some. The repertoire holds 55,000 to 70,000 clones, with 84% as singletons. Trimming cost V 2 bases and J 7 bases, with 7 bases left between them. Germline lookup yields CDR1 SGHRS and CDR2 YFSETQ. The CDR3 covers 11 residues. The genes are TRBV5-1 and TRBJ2-7; D gene unclear. The sequence was collected from an adult with an advanced solid tumor such as melanoma, head and neck, liver or kidney cancer. The source was CD4+ or CD8+ T cells sorted from blood, collected in a trial of the OX40 agonist ivuxolimab. The CDR3 spells CASSLAGEQYF. The CDR3 bases are TGCGCCAGCAGCTTAGCTGGAGAGCAGTACTTC.